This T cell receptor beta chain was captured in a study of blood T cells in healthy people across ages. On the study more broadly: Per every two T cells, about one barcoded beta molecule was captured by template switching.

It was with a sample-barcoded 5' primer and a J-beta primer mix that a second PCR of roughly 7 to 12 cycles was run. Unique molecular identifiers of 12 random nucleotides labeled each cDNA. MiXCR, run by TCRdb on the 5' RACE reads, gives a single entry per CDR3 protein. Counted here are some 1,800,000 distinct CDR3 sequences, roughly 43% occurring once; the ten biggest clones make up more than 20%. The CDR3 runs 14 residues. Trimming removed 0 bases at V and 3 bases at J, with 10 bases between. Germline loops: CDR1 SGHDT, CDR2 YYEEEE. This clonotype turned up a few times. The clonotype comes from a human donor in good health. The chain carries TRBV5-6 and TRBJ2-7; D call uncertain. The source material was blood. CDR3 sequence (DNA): TGTGCCAGCAGCTTGGTCACACAACGCTACGAGCAGTACTTC. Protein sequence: CASSLVTQRYEQYF.